These 14 T cell receptor beta chains came from one sample sequenced in a study of blood T cell repertoires in COVID-19. TCRdb's copy holds only in-frame clones and misses some; the assay was immunoSEQ multiplex PCR. In the table there are 120,000 or so clones, 85% to 90% of which are singletons. Sequences were obtained from peripheral blood. These receptors were collected from a man older than 75 with active or convalescent COVID-19.

The chain recombines TRBV24-1 with TRBJ2-2; perhaps TRBD1 as D (6 bases). Germline CDR1 reads KGHDR; CDR2 reads SFDVKD. This CDR3 has 15 residues. V gave up 7 bases and J gave up 0 bases, with 11 bases separating them. CDR3 coding DNA: TGTGCCACCAGGAGTCAGGGGTCGAACACCGGGGAGCTGTTTTTT. Its protein product is CATRSQGSNTGELFF.

V gene TRBV6-2 or TRBV6-3 combines with J gene TRBJ1-2, with a weak D call TRBD1 (5 bases). This CDR3 spans 13 amino acids. Per the germline V gene, CDR1 is MNHEY and CDR2 is SVGEGT. V dropped 6 bases and J dropped 1 base, with 9 bases sitting between them. Written as DNA, the CDR3 is TGTGCCAGCAGCCTGACAGTTAACTATGGCTACACCTTC. Its protein product is CASSLTVNYGYTF.

The chain has TRBV7-2 and TRBJ1-5; D may be TRBD1 (5 bases). The V gene lost 5 bases and the J gene lost 2 bases, with 13 bases spanning the gap. The germline V gene encodes CDR1 SGHTA and CDR2 FQGNSA. The CDR3 extends over 15 amino acids. The CDR3 DNA follows: TGTGCCAGCAGCCAGGGTAGTGGAGGCAATCAGCCCCAGCATTTT. The encoded protein is CASSQGSGGNQPQHF.

The rearrangement uses TRBV3-1 (or the pseudogene TRBV3-2) and TRBJ2-7, with TRBD2 matching 10 bases. The V segment lost 3 bases and the J segment 2 bases; nucleotides outside the gene matches: 1. The CDR3 runs to 14 residues. The germline V gene encodes CDR1 LGHDT and CDR2 YNNKEL (reference sequence). CDR3 bases: TGTGCCAGCAGCCACCTAGCGGGAGCCTACGAGCAGTACTTC. This sequence encodes CASSHLAGAYEQYF.

The chain is built from TRBV25-1 and TRBJ2-1; TRBD2 matches at 9 bases. This CDR3 spans 15 amino acids. The germline V gene has CDR1 MGHDK and CDR2 SYGVNS. The V gene end was trimmed by 5 bases and the J gene end by 3 bases; junction bases not matched to a gene: 5. CDR3 protein: CASSTSLAGYNEQFF. Here the CDR3 DNA reads TGTGCCAGCAGTACTTCACTAGCGGGCTACAATGAGCAGTTCTTC.

The chain recombines TRBV11-2 with TRBJ1-6; a possible D gene is TRBD1 (5 bases). Trimming pared 2 bases from V and 9 bases from J, leaving 11 bases between. This CDR3 region has 14 residues. CDR1 and CDR2 (germline): SGHAT, FQNNGV. The CDR3 DNA follows: TGTGCCAGCAGCTTACAGGGTGGAAGTTCACCCCTCCACTTT. Its translation is CASSLQGGSSPLHF. Drawing the rest from reference TRBV11-2 and TRBJ1-6, the complete variable domain is EAGVAQSPRYKIIEKRQSVAFWCNPISGHATLYWYQQILGQGPKLLIQFQNNGVVDDSQLPKDRFSAERLKGVDSTLKIQPAKLEDSAVYLCASSLQGGSSPLHFGNGTRLTVT.

The V and J genes are TRBV19 and TRBJ2-1, with 13 bases identical to TRBD2. J lost 9 bases, V lost 7 bases, and 6 bases had no gene match. This CDR3 has 14 residues. Germline V lookup: CDR1 LNHDA, CDR2 SQIVND (reference sequence). The CDR3 coding sequence is TGTGCCAGTATCGGTACTAGCGGGAGGGGTGAGCAGTTCTTC. Its translation: CASIGTSGRGEQFF.

The chain recombines TRBV19 with TRBJ1-2; D unclear. V shed 7 bases and J shed 1 base, with 13 bases lying between them. There are 14 residues in the CDR3. Germline V lookup: CDR1 LNHDA, CDR2 SQIVND (reference sequence). The chain's CDR3 is CASIHPGRNYGYTF. CDR3 coding DNA: TGTGCCAGTATCCACCCGGGTCGTAACTATGGCTACACCTTC.

This chain connects TRBV6-5 to TRBJ1-2; D is perhaps TRBD1 (5 bases). With 7 bases removed from V and 8 bases from J, the gap between germline ends came to 20 bases. The CDR3 is made up of 14 amino acids. The germline V gene encodes CDR1 MNHEY and CDR2 SVGAGI. The CDR3 nucleotides read TGTGCCAGCACCGATCGATTGGACACAAGAGGCTACACCTTC. It encodes CASTDRLDTRGYTF.

This chain connects TRBV28 to TRBJ1-2; D remains ambiguous. Germline V gene lookup returns CDR1 MDHEN and CDR2 SYDVKM. V was pared by 3 bases and J by 3 bases, with 8 bases between. The CDR3 spans 13 residues. The CDR3, as DNA: TGTGCCAGCAGTTTTCAGGCTTACTATGGCTACACCTTC. Translated: CASSFQAYYGYTF.

The chain joins TRBV6-5 to TRBJ1-5; 7 nucleotides align to TRBD1. V dropped 5 bases and J dropped 4; count of bases not matched to a gene: 5. Germline V gives CDR1 MNHEY, CDR2 SVGAGI. CDR3 length: 14 residues. The CDR3 nucleotides are TGTGCCAGCAGTCTCGGGACAGCTAATCAGCCCCAGCATTTT. Translation gives CASSLGTANQPQHF.

V and J are TRBV21-1 and TRBJ1-1; TRBD1, the table's D call, lacks a check against the DNA. TRBV21-1 is tagged as a pseudogene. This CDR3 spans 13 amino acids. CDR3 loop: CASSKERGIEAFF. CDR3 DNA: TGTGCCAGCAGCAAAGAAAGGGGTATTGAAGCTTTCTTT.

The J gene is TRBJ2-7, the V gene TRBV2; D is unresolved. The CDR3 covers 15 residues. Trimming removed 7 bases from V and 3 bases from J, with 19 bases in between. Germline assignment: CDR1 SNHLY and CDR2 FYNNEI. The DNA for the CDR3 is TGTGCCAGCAACACGCTAGGTACCCTAGGCTACGAGCAGTACTTC. Amino acid sequence: CASNTLGTLGYEQYF.

The chain links TRBV7-2 to TRBJ2-5; 12 nucleotides align to TRBD2. The V segment lost 4 bases and the J segment 0 bases; nucleotides outside the gene matches: 6. Germline CDR1 is SGHTA and CDR2 is FQGNSA. The CDR3 is 17 residues long. The CDR3 DNA is TGTGCCAGCAGCTCCCTTGGACTAGCGGGGTACCAAGAGACCCAGTACTTC. It encodes CASSSLGLAGYQETQYF. Full variable domain (remainder filled in from reference TRBV7-2 and TRBJ2-5): GAGVSQSPSNKVTEKGKDVELRCDPISGHTALYWYRQSLGQGLEFLIYFQGNSAPDKSGLPSDRFSAERTGGSVSTLTIQRTQQEDSAVYLCASSSLGLAGYQETQYFGPGTRLLVL.